The T cell receptor (beta chain) under discussion was sequenced for a study of blood T cell repertoires in COVID-19. Libraries were prepared by immunoSEQ multiplex PCR; TCRdb keeps only in-frame clonotypes and omits some of them. The sample has 200,000 to 250,000 clones, under 90% seen once. This CDR3 comprises 14 residues. V was clipped by 0 bases and J by 9 bases, with 10 bases between them. In germline, CDR1 is SGDLS, CDR2 YYNGEE. This TCR came from a man aged 25-45 years with active or convalescent COVID-19. The sample comprised peripheral blood. The chain carries TRBV9 and TRBJ1-6, with D possibly TRBD1 on 5 matching bases. This CDR3 is CASSVGQGSSPLHF. CDR3 DNA sequence: TGTGCCAGCAGCGTAGGTCAGGGTAGTTCACCCCTCCACTTT.